This T cell receptor beta chain was profiled in a study of neoadjuvant anti-PD-1 for oral cavity cancer. Specified time point: after neoadjuvant nivolumab, at surgical resection. Measured with immunoSEQ multiplex PCR; TCRdb has only the in-frame clones, and not every one. The data contain 68,000 or so clones, 80% to 90% of them singletons. The sequenced sample was PBMCs, obtained after nivolumab (anti-PD-1) treatment. This sequence was found in a person aged 40 to 85 with oral cavity squamous cell carcinoma.

Here the CDR3 DNA reads TGTGCCAGCAGCTCAAGGTCCGACGCCACAGATACGCAGTATTTT. Translated, it gives CASSSRSDATDTQYF. The chain combines TRBV7-9 with TRBJ2-3; D not resolved. V was clipped by 4 bases and J by 2 bases, with 13 bases between them. Germline CDR1 reads SEHNR; CDR2 reads FQNEAQ (reference sequence). The CDR3 is made up of 15 amino acids. The variable domain in full, with the rest retrieved from reference TRBV7-9 and TRBJ2-3, is DTGVSQNPRHKITKRGQNVTFRCDPISEHNRLYWYRQTLGQGPEFLTYFQNEAQLEKSRLLSDRFSAERPKGSFSTLEIQRTEQGDSAMYLCASSSRSDATDTQYFGPGTRLTVL.